These T cell receptor beta chains were read from a single sample in a study of T-cell memory formation after mild COVID-19. TCRdb itself ran the 5' RACE reads through MiXCR, one entry per CDR3 protein. This table has a few hundred thousand distinct CDR3 sequences, 15% to 20% appearing once. The source material was PBMCs or a T cell subset sorted from them (not recorded which). The receptor source for this set is a man aged 18 to 29 who had mild COVID-19 (a few samples of this study predate the infection). Cell type and time point are not known. CDR3s include the opening cysteine and the closing phenylalanine or tryptophan.

cdr3_aa	v_call	j_call
CASSPGQEVPNYGYTF	TRBV6-2/TRBV6-3	TRBJ1-2
CASSLVPDRYRQETQYF	TRBV7-6	TRBJ2-5
CSARLREGETQYF	TRBV20-1	TRBJ2-5
CASSQVLELAGLDTQYF	TRBV3-1	TRBJ2-3
CASSSPQVGEDTGELFF	TRBV12-3/TRBV12-4	TRBJ2-2
CAISDQGSNQPQHF	TRBV10-3	TRBJ1-5
CASNGQGGKETQYF	TRBV28	TRBJ2-5
CAWSRPGELFF	TRBV30	TRBJ2-2
CASSVDISGKLFF	TRBV9	TRBJ1-4
CASSPVLDTGEQFF	TRBV13	TRBJ2-1
CASSPSGGPRETQYF	TRBV5-1	TRBJ2-5
CATLSGTTNTGELFF	TRBV2	TRBJ2-2
CASSVKGGTYNEQFF	TRBV9	TRBJ2-1
CASSLVGHETQYF	TRBV11-2	TRBJ2-5
CASSSSGGRGEQYF	TRBV7-9	TRBJ2-7
CATSRVRDRPTYEQYF	TRBV15	TRBJ2-7
CASSYFGTDYNEQFF	TRBV6-5	TRBJ2-1
CASSLTRRQSTDTQYF	TRBV7-9	TRBJ2-3
CASSTRLAGVGTQYF	TRBV19	TRBJ2-5
CASSLYRQETQYF	TRBV7-9	TRBJ2-5
CASRWGSGANVLTF	TRBV7-3	TRBJ2-6
CASSFGQGALYGYTF	TRBV11-1	TRBJ1-2
CASSPGQGRGYGYTF	TRBV11-2	TRBJ1-2
CASSYPSGGWYNEQFF	TRBV6-5	TRBJ2-1
CSAGGQPNEKLFF	TRBV20-1	TRBJ1-4
CASGTGENYGYTF	TRBV2	TRBJ1-2
CASTSTVYMAQPQHF	TRBV28	TRBJ1-5
CASRVPGQGTYGYTF	TRBV11-2	TRBJ1-2
CASSLLEEQFF	TRBV4-1	TRBJ2-1
CATSRNHDRGTYEQYF	TRBV15	TRBJ2-7
CASSPGLAGVNNEQFF	TRBV4-3	TRBJ2-1